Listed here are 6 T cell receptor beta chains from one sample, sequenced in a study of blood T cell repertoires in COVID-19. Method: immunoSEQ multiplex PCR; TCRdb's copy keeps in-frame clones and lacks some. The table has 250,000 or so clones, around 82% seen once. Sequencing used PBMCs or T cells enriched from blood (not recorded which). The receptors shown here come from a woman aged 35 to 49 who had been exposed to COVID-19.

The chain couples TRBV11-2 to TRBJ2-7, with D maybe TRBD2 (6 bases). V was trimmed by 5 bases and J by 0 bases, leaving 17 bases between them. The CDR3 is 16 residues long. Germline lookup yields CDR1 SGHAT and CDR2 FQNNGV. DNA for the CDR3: TGTGCCAGCAGCCCGCTTGGGGACTTACCCTCCTACGAGCAGTACTTC. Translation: CASSPLGDLPSYEQYF.

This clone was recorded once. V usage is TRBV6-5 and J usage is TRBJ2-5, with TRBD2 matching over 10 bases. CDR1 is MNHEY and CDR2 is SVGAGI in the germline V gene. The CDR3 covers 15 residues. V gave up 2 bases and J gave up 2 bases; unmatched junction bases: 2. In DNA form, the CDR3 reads TGTGCCAGCAGTTACCTAGCGGGGGTTCAAGAGACCCAGTACTTC. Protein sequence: CASSYLAGVQETQYF.

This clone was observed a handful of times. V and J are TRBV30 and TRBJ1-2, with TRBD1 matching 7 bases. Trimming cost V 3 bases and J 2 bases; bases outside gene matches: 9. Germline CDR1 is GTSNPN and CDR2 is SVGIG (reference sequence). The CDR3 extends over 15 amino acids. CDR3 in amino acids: CAWRPTGLGNYGYTF. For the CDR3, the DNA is TGTGCCTGGAGGCCGACAGGGTTGGGAAACTATGGCTACACCTTC.

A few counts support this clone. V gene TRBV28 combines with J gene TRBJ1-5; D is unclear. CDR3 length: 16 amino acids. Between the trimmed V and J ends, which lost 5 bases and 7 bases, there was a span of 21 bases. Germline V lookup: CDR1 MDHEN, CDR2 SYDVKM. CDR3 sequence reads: CASSPPGDPFGQPQHF. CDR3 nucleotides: TGTGCCAGCAGTCCCCCCGGGGATCCTTTCGGGCAGCCCCAGCATTTT.

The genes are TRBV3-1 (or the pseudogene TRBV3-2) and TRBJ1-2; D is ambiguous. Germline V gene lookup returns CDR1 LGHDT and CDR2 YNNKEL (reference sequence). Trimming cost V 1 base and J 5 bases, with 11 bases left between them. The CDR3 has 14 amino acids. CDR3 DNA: TGTGCCAGCAGCCAAGGCGGCCAGAGATATGGCTACACCTTC. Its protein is CASSQGGQRYGYTF.

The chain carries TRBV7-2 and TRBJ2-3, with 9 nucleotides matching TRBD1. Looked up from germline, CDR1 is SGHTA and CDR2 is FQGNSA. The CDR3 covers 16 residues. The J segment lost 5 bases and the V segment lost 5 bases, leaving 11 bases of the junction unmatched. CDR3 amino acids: CASSHRRGQGQDTQYF. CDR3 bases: TGTGCCAGCAGCCATCGCCGGGGACAGGGACAAGATACGCAGTATTTT.